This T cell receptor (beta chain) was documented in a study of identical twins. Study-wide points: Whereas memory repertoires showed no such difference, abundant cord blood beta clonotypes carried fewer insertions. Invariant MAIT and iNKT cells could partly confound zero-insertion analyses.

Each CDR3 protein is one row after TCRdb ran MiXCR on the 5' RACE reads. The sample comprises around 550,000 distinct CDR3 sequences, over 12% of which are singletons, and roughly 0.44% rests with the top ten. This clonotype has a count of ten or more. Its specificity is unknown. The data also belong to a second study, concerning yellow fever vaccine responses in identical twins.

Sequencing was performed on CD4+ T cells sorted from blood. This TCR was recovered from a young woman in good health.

CDR3 sequence reads: CASSATGAGTYEQYF. The CDR3 bases are TGCGCCAGCAGCGCCACTGGAGCGGGTACCTACGAGCAGTACTTC. V usage is TRBV5-1 and J usage is TRBJ2-7; D is possibly TRBD2 (6 bases). Germline CDR1 and CDR2: SGHRS and YFSETQ. Trimming removed 4 bases at V and 2 bases at J, with 16 bases between. This CDR3 is built from 15 residues.